These T cell receptor beta chains were read from a single sample in a study of neurological immune-mediated disorders. TCRdb independently ran MiXCR on the 5' RACE reads; one entry per CDR3 protein. Of about 65,000 distinct CDR3 sequences detected, under 5% appear once; the ten largest clones hold just over 2.5%. The specimen was PBMCs. The receptors come from a man aged 50-60 years with multiple sclerosis. CDR3s include the opening cysteine and the closing phenylalanine or tryptophan. Fields, in order: D gene, V gene, clone size, J gene, CDR3 protein, CDR3 DNA. D genes are given only for firm matches. A row's size may be missing; if present it is once, few, many or a size class.

d_call: NA; v_call: TRBV14; clone_size: many; j_call: TRBJ1-1; cdr3_aa: CASKPGWGGRNTEAFF; cdr3_nt: TGTGCCAGCAAACCGGGCTGGGGTGGGAGGAACACTGAAGCTTTCTTT
d_call: NA; v_call: TRBV5-6; clone_size: many; j_call: TRBJ1-4; cdr3_aa: CASSLATRGRTNEKLFF; cdr3_nt: TGTGCCAGCAGCTTAGCAACCAGAGGACGGACTAATGAAAAACTGTTTTTT
d_call: NA; v_call: TRBV5-6; clone_size: many; j_call: TRBJ1-2; cdr3_aa: CASSPQAPPLGYTF; cdr3_nt: TGTGCCAGCAGCCCCCAGGCCCCACCACTTGGCTACACCTTC
d_call: NA; v_call: TRBV7-8; clone_size: many; j_call: TRBJ2-5; cdr3_aa: CASSSRGLGETQYF; cdr3_nt: TGTGCCAGCAGCTCGCGAGGTTTGGGGGAGACCCAGTACTTC
d_call: TRBD1; v_call: TRBV6-5; clone_size: many; j_call: TRBJ2-3; cdr3_aa: CASSFNRGDTQYF; cdr3_nt: TGTGCCAGCAGTTTCAACAGGGGCGATACGCAGTATTTT
d_call: NA; v_call: TRBV7-3; clone_size: many; j_call: TRBJ2-1; cdr3_aa: CASSLLAVVAGPRSYNEQFF; cdr3_nt: TGTGCCAGCAGCCTCCTGGCCGTCGTGGCGGGGCCCCGCTCCTACAATGAGCAGTTCTTC
d_call: NA; v_call: TRBV7-3; clone_size: once; j_call: TRBJ1-6; cdr3_aa: CASSLGFNSPLNF; cdr3_nt: TGTGCCAGCAGCCTAGGTTTTAATTCACCCCTCAACTTT
d_call: NA; v_call: TRBV28; clone_size: many; j_call: TRBJ2-4; cdr3_aa: CASSLFGGRNIQYF; cdr3_nt: TGTGCCAGCAGTTTATTTGGAGGAAGGAACATTCAGTACTTC
d_call: NA; v_call: TRBV6-2/TRBV6-3; clone_size: few; j_call: TRBJ1-1; cdr3_aa: CASSYYYRANTEAFF; cdr3_nt: TGTGCCAGCAGTTACTACTACAGGGCGAACACTGAAGCTTTCTTT
d_call: NA; v_call: TRBV16; clone_size: NA; j_call: TRBJ1-5; cdr3_aa: CASSQWENQPQHF; cdr3_nt: TGTGCCAGCAGCCAATGGGAGAATCAGCCCCAGCATTTT
d_call: NA; v_call: TRBV7-9; clone_size: many; j_call: TRBJ2-1; cdr3_aa: CASSVDSFNEQFF; cdr3_nt: TGTGCCAGCAGCGTGGACAGTTTCAATGAGCAGTTCTTC
d_call: TRBD1; v_call: TRBV28; clone_size: many; j_call: TRBJ1-4; cdr3_aa: CASSLILRGRAANEKLFF; cdr3_nt: TGTGCCAGCAGCCTAATCCTCAGGGGGCGGGCTGCTAATGAAAAACTGTTTTTT
d_call: NA; v_call: TRBV12-3/TRBV12-4; clone_size: many; j_call: TRBJ1-1; cdr3_aa: CASTPGFRSTEAFF; cdr3_nt: TGTGCCAGCACCCCAGGGTTTAGGAGCACTGAAGCTTTCTTT
d_call: NA; v_call: TRBV7-2; clone_size: many; j_call: TRBJ2-5; cdr3_aa: CASSPWTVSQETQYF; cdr3_nt: TGTGCCAGCAGCCCCTGGACAGTCTCTCAAGAGACCCAGTACTTC
d_call: NA; v_call: TRBV18; clone_size: many; j_call: TRBJ2-6; cdr3_aa: CASSPGEGANVLTF; cdr3_nt: TGTGCCAGCTCACCGGGAGAGGGGGCCAACGTCCTGACTTTC
d_call: TRBD1; v_call: TRBV5-6; clone_size: many; j_call: TRBJ1-2; cdr3_aa: CASRVTGARGYTF; cdr3_nt: TGTGCCAGCAGAGTGACAGGGGCGCGGGGCTACACCTTC
d_call: NA; v_call: TRBV15; clone_size: few; j_call: TRBJ2-6; cdr3_aa: CATSISGANVLTF; cdr3_nt: TGTGCCACCAGCATAAGTGGGGCCAACGTCCTGACTTTC
d_call: TRBD1; v_call: TRBV6-2/TRBV6-3; clone_size: many; j_call: TRBJ1-2; cdr3_aa: CASRLTTGASGYTF; cdr3_nt: TGTGCCAGCAGACTCACGACAGGGGCAAGTGGCTACACCTTC
d_call: NA; v_call: TRBV9; clone_size: few; j_call: TRBJ2-5; cdr3_aa: CASSVGRETQYF; cdr3_nt: TGTGCCAGCAGCGTTGGCAGGGAGACCCAGTACTTC
d_call: TRBD2; v_call: TRBV19; clone_size: few; j_call: TRBJ2-3; cdr3_aa: CASSGLATDTQYF; cdr3_nt: TGTGCCAGTAGCGGACTAGCCACAGATACGCAGTATTTT
d_call: TRBD1; v_call: TRBV5-1; clone_size: many; j_call: TRBJ1-1; cdr3_aa: CASSLGGQGSWAFF; cdr3_nt: TGCGCCAGCAGCTTAGGAGGACAGGGTAGTTGGGCTTTCTTT
d_call: TRBD1; v_call: TRBV5-1; clone_size: many; j_call: TRBJ2-5; cdr3_aa: CASMARTGAETQYF; cdr3_nt: TGCGCCAGCATGGCTAGGACAGGGGCAGAGACCCAGTACTTC
d_call: NA; v_call: TRBV2; clone_size: many; j_call: TRBJ2-3; cdr3_aa: CASSEWGTTIPTDTQYF; cdr3_nt: TGTGCCAGCAGTGAATGGGGGACAACTATCCCCACAGATACGCAGTATTTT
d_call: TRBD2; v_call: TRBV10-3; clone_size: many; j_call: TRBJ2-1; cdr3_aa: CAIGGIARLAGGEQFF; cdr3_nt: TGTGCCATCGGCGGGATCGCTCGGCTAGCGGGGGGTGAGCAGTTCTTC
d_call: NA; v_call: TRBV28; clone_size: many; j_call: TRBJ1-6; cdr3_aa: CASGRGAYSPLHF; cdr3_nt: TGTGCCAGTGGAAGGGGCGCTTATTCACCCCTCCACTTT
d_call: NA; v_call: TRBV5-1; clone_size: many; j_call: TRBJ2-1; cdr3_aa: CASSFSRGNEQFF; cdr3_nt: TGCGCCAGCAGCTTTTCCAGGGGCAATGAGCAGTTCTTC
d_call: TRBD1; v_call: TRBV5-1; clone_size: many; j_call: TRBJ2-2; cdr3_aa: CASSLRTGSPGELFF; cdr3_nt: TGCGCCAGCAGCCTCCGGACAGGGTCACCAGGGGAGCTGTTTTTT